This T cell receptor (beta chain) was recovered during a study of vaccination and CD4 T cells after COVID-19. Overall study: Stimulation used overlapping spike peptides from SARS-CoV-2, HCoV-NL63, HCoV-OC43 and HCoV-229E. Study-level results: The study found median SARS-CoV-2-reactive clonotypes rising from about 20 to 38, not significantly. The study found that a median about 88% of reactive clones in convalescent patients appeared only post-vaccination.

Of note for this clonotype: What it recognizes is unknown.

The CDR3 has 15 residues. J gave up 6 bases and V 0 bases, and 9 bases lay outside the gene matches. Germline-derived CDR1 and CDR2 are GTSNPN and SVGIG (reference sequence). The Oncomine TCR Beta short-read assay generated sequence data from the DNA of cultured CD4+ T cells. TCRdb re-derived calls from the PCR reads in MiXCR, one entry per CDR3 protein. The sample records roughly 11,000 distinct CDR3 sequences, 77% being singletons. Regarding treatment: roughly 10-day PBMC culture with coronavirus spike peptide pools or control peptides (ViraFEST assay). With peptide pools, ViraFEST first expanded antigen-specific T cells and afterwards sequenced their TCRs.

The clonotype was recovered from a human donor who had recovered from COVID-19. The chain uses TRBV30 and TRBJ2-7; 9 bases line up with TRBD1. Material for sequencing was CD4+ T cells from blood, cultured in vitro. CDR3 DNA: TGTGCCTGGAGTGTACTTGGGACAGGGAACCCCGAGCAGTACTTC. Its translation: CAWSVLGTGNPEQYF. The whole variable domain, remainder taken from reference TRBV30 and TRBJ2-7, is SQTIHQWPATLVQPVGSPLSLECTVEGTSNPNLYWYRQAAGRGLQLLFYSVGIGQISSEVPQNLSASRPQDRQFILSSKKLLLSDSGFYLCAWSVLGTGNPEQYFGPGTRLTVT.